The 26 T cell receptor beta chains below all came from one sample that was sequenced in a study of OX40 agonist ivuxolimab in advanced cancers. Generated by immunoSEQ multiplex PCR, the TCRdb table keeps only in-frame clones and is missing some. The sample includes about 46,000 clones, over 75% of them seen just once. Sample: CD4+ or CD8+ T cells sorted from blood, taken in a trial of the OX40 agonist ivuxolimab. The receptors originated from an adult with an advanced solid tumor such as melanoma, head and neck, liver or kidney cancer.

This chain links TRBV4-2 with TRBJ1-2; 7 bases are a match to TRBD1. V dropped 3 bases and J dropped 4; count of bases not matched to a gene: 17. The CDR3 is made up of 18 amino acids. Germline CDR1 LGHNA, CDR2 YNFKEQ. Written as DNA, the CDR3 is TGTGCCAGCAGCCACGGGACCACCATTGACAGGGCCTTCTATGGCTACACCTTC. This encodes CASSHGTTIDRAFYGYTF.

This chain uses TRBV7-2 with TRBJ1-2, with 12 bases matching TRBD1. V gave up 5 bases and J gave up 4 bases; unmatched junction bases: 5. In germline, CDR1 is SGHTA, CDR2 FQGNSA. This CDR3 is 15 amino acids long. The DNA for the CDR3 is TGTGCCAGCAGCCCGGGACAGGGGGCCGGCTATGGCTACACCTTC. Protein: CASSPGQGAGYGYTF.

This chain uses TRBV4-1 with TRBJ1-1; 7 bases match TRBD1. With 1 base clipped from V and 0 bases from J, the junction kept 2 bases outside the gene matches. The CDR3 has 15 residues. Germline lookup yields CDR1 MGHRA and CDR2 YSYEKL. CDR3 coding DNA: TGCGCCAGCAGCCAAGCGACAGGGTTGAACACTGAAGCTTTCTTT. Protein product: CASSQATGLNTEAFF.

The V and J genes are TRBV5-8 and TRBJ1-2; tentative D call: TRBD1 (6 bases). The CDR3 sequence is 13 residues long. V lost 0 bases and J lost 3, with 6 bases in between. In germline, CDR1 is SGHTS, CDR2 YDEGEE. The CDR3 DNA sequence: TGTGCCAGCAGCTTGGGACAGGACTATGGCTACACCTTC. It yields the protein CASSLGQDYGYTF.

This clone was picked up one time. The chain combines TRBV30 with TRBJ2-1, with TRBD2 identical over 11 bases. CDR3 length: 16 residues. Germline-derived CDR1 and CDR2 are GTSNPN and SVGIG (reference sequence). The junction had 8 bases not matched to a gene; V was cut back by 5 bases and J by 2 bases. The CDR3 is CAWGDSGRATYNEQFF. CDR3 in DNA: TGTGCCTGGGGGGATAGCGGGAGGGCCACCTACAATGAGCAGTTCTTC.

V is TRBV2 and J is TRBJ2-1, with TRBD1 as a possible D gene (5 bases). This CDR3 comprises 13 residues. Trimming cost V 5 bases and J 8 bases, with 13 bases left between them. Per germline, CDR1 SNHLY and CDR2 FYNNEI. This CDR3 is CASSTARADEQFF. DNA of the CDR3: TGTGCCAGCAGTACCGCCAGGGCCGATGAGCAGTTCTTC.

This clone has just one count. The V call is TRBV28, the J call TRBJ1-4, with D hard to call. The V end was cut by 5 bases, the J end by 0 bases, with 22 bases between. Germline assignment: CDR1 MDHEN and CDR2 SYDVKM. CDR3 length: 19 amino acids. In DNA form, the CDR3 reads TGTGCCAGCAGTGCCCCCCCGCGATCCGACATGACAACTAATGAAAAACTGTTTTTT. It specifies CASSAPPRSDMTTNEKLFF.

The CDR3 DNA follows: TGTGCCAGCAGCCTAGCGGGGGGGCTTAAAGAGCAGTTCTTC. Protein: CASSLAGGLKEQFF. The J gene is TRBJ2-1, the V gene TRBV5-8, with 12 bases fitting TRBD2. Germline V gives CDR1 SGHTS, CDR2 YDEGEE. The CDR3 length is 14 residues. Trimming cost V 4 bases and J 10 bases; bases outside gene matches: 6.

The chain joins TRBV5-4 to TRBJ1-1; a possible D gene is TRBD1 (6 bases). The V and J ends lost 2 bases and 5 bases respectively, with 13 bases between them. From germline, CDR1 is SGHNT and CDR2 YYREEE (reference sequence). The CDR3 sequence is 14 residues long. The CDR3 coding sequence is TGTGCCAGCAGCTTCGAAGGGGGGGGAACTGAAGCTTTCTTT. This translates into CASSFEGGGTEAFF.

CDR3 loop: CASSLESGPYNEQFF. Here the CDR3 DNA reads TGTGCCAGCAGCTTAGAGAGCGGGCCCTACAATGAGCAGTTCTTC. The chain carries TRBV11-2 and TRBJ2-1; D perhaps matches TRBD2 (6 bases). V lost 0 bases and J lost 2, with 8 bases in between. The germline V gene encodes CDR1 SGHAT and CDR2 FQNNGV. The length of the CDR3 is 15 residues.

The gene calls are TRBV4-1 and TRBJ2-7, with TRBD1 matching 10 bases. This CDR3 has 17 residues. Germline V gene data show CDR1 as MGHRA and CDR2 as YSYEKL. V lost 0 bases, J lost 2 bases, and 7 bases stayed unmatched. CDR3 DNA sequence: TGCGCCAGCAGCCAAGAAGTTGGGACAGGGGTTCCCTACGAGCAGTACTTC. Translation gives CASSQEVGTGVPYEQYF.

This CDR3 reads CASSQATGGILYEQYF. The CDR3 DNA is TGTGCCAGCAGCCAAGCGACGGGAGGGATCCTCTACGAGCAGTACTTC. The V gene is TRBV14, the J gene TRBJ2-7; the match to TRBD2 covers 8 bases. J was trimmed by 3 bases and V by 1 base; bases with no gene match: 8. Per germline, CDR1 SGHDN and CDR2 FVKESK. The CDR3 totals 16 residues.

This chain joins TRBV19 and TRBJ1-2, with a weak D call TRBD1 (6 bases). This CDR3 has 14 residues. Germline CDR1 reads LNHDA; CDR2 reads SQIVND (reference sequence). V gave up 7 bases and J gave up 5 bases, with 17 bases separating them. CDR3 coding DNA: TGTGCCAGTAATGTGGGGCCAGGGGCATATGGCTACACCTTC. Protein: CASNVGPGAYGYTF.

The CDR3 nucleotides are TGTGCCAGCAGCATACCGGGACAAGAGTACGAGCAGTACTTC. This gives the protein CASSIPGQEYEQYF. V is TRBV11-1 and J is TRBJ2-7, with D possibly matching TRBD1 (6 bases). Trimming cost V 5 bases and J 4 bases, with 15 bases left between them. Germline CDR1 and CDR2: SGHAT and FQDESV (reference sequence). This CDR3 contains 14 residues. Full variable domain (missing parts from reference TRBV11-1 and TRBJ2-7): EAEVAQSPRYKITEKSQAVAFWCDPISGHATLYWYRQILGQGPELLVQFQDESVVDDSQLPKDRFSAERLKGVDSTLKIQPAELGDSAMYLCASSIPGQEYEQYFGPGTRLTVT.

The genes are TRBV29-1 and TRBJ2-1, with 9 bases aligning to TRBD1. Germline CDR1 and CDR2: SQVTM and ANQGSEA. V lost 7 bases, J lost 7 bases, and 11 bases stayed unmatched. The CDR3 contains 14 residues. DNA of the CDR3: TGCAGCGAGGGGTTACAGGGGGCGGGAAATGAGCAGTTCTTC. Translating it yields CSEGLQGAGNEQFF.

The chain couples TRBV9 to TRBJ2-1; no firm D call. V was shortened by 0 bases and J by 0 bases, with 19 bases between the two germline ends. This CDR3 region has 19 residues. Germline CDR1 SGDLS, CDR2 YYNGEE. DNA of the CDR3: TGTGCCAGCAGCGTAGGGTGGCGTGCGCATACGAGCTCCTACAATGAGCAGTTCTTC. Amino acid sequence: CASSVGWRAHTSSYNEQFF.

The V gene is TRBV4-3, the J gene TRBJ2-1; 7 bases are a match to TRBD1. With V trimmed by 0 bases and J by 2 bases, 4 bases remained unmatched. The CDR3 runs to 16 residues. Looked up from germline, CDR1 is LGHNA and CDR2 is YSLEER. CDR3 amino acids: CASSQDPRGTYNEQFF. The CDR3 DNA follows: TGCGCCAGCAGCCAAGACCCCAGGGGGACCTACAATGAGCAGTTCTTC.

The CDR3 DNA is TGTGCCAGCAGTGCAGGGGTTAGCAATCAGCCCCAGCATTTT. It codes for CASSAGVSNQPQHF. The chain is built from TRBV28 and TRBJ1-5; possibly TRBD1 for D (6 bases). Germline V lookup: CDR1 MDHEN, CDR2 SYDVKM. V was shortened by 5 bases and J by 0 bases, with 8 bases between the two germline ends. This CDR3 spans 14 amino acids.

The chain joins TRBV7-8 to TRBJ2-7; no clear D. The germline gives CDR1 SGHVS, CDR2 FQNEAQ. Between the trimmed V and J ends, which lost 5 bases and 4 bases, there was a span of 18 bases. This CDR3 contains 15 residues. The DNA for the CDR3 is TGTGCCAGCAGCCTGGTCCTAGGTGGGTTTTACGAGCAGTACGTC. Amino acids: CASSLVLGGFYEQYV.

This clone qualifies as medium-sized (0.01 to 0.1%). The chain carries TRBV5-4 and TRBJ1-2; D gene ambiguous. There are 11 residues in the CDR3. The V end was cut by 1 base, the J end by 7 bases, with 5 bases between. Per germline, CDR1 SGHNT and CDR2 YYREEE (reference sequence). The CDR3 sequence is CASSLLSGYTF. As DNA, the CDR3 is TGTGCCAGCAGCTTGTTATCTGGCTACACCTTC.

This chain links TRBV19 with TRBJ2-7; D is uncertain. The V gene's germline CDR1 is LNHDA and CDR2 SQIVND (reference sequence). V was pared by 5 bases and J by 5 bases, with 16 bases between. The CDR3 is made up of 14 amino acids. The CDR3 is CASSGPPGLDEQYF. CDR3 coding DNA: TGTGCCAGTAGTGGACCCCCAGGATTGGACGAGCAGTACTTC.

In regard to this clone: Compared with germline, one end of the junction differs, possibly owing to a read error. The V gene is TRBV27, the J gene TRBJ1-2; no clear D gene. The germline CDR1 and CDR2 sequences are MNHEY and SMNVEV (reference sequence). This CDR3 has 12 residues. The CDR3 loop is CASSPAVGGFTF. DNA of the CDR3: TGTGCCAGCAGCCCCGCCGTCGGAGGCTTCACCTTC.

This clone was counted once. V is TRBV4-3 and J is TRBJ2-7; TRBD2 matches at 10 bases. J was trimmed by 0 bases and V by 0 bases; bases with no gene match: 5. This CDR3 contains 17 residues. Looked up from germline, CDR1 is LGHNA and CDR2 is YSLEER. The CDR3: CASSQERSSGGSYEQYF. CDR3 DNA: TGCGCCAGCAGCCAAGAGAGATCTAGCGGGGGCTCCTACGAGCAGTACTTC.

This clone is large in the sample. The chain joins TRBV23-1 to TRBJ1-6; D ambiguous. TRBV23-1 is an open reading frame, and its role is uncertain. V lost 1 base, J lost 0 bases, and 16 bases lay in between. The CDR3 runs 19 residues. The CDR3 coding sequence is TGCGCCAGCAGTCAATACAGAAATCCAGAGAGCTCCTATAATTCACCCCTCCACTTT. It is translated as CASSQYRNPESSYNSPLHF.

This sequence joins TRBV18 and TRBJ1-1; the D is unclear. The CDR3 totals 13 residues. The V end was cut by 5 bases, the J end by 3 bases, with 10 bases between. Germline V lookup: CDR1 KGHSH, CDR2 LQKENI. The CDR3 reads CASSSRVDTEAFF. The DNA for the CDR3 is TGTGCCAGCTCATCTCGTGTCGACACTGAAGCTTTCTTT.

The table lists this clone with a few counts. J is TRBJ1-1 and V is TRBV27; D unresolved. V lost 6 bases to trimming and J lost 4 bases, with 9 bases between them. CDR1 and CDR2 from the germline V gene are MNHEY and SMNVEV (reference sequence). This CDR3 contains 12 residues. The CDR3 bases are TGTGCCAGCAGGCCGTCGGGCACTGAAGCTTTCTTT. Its translation: CASRPSGTEAFF.